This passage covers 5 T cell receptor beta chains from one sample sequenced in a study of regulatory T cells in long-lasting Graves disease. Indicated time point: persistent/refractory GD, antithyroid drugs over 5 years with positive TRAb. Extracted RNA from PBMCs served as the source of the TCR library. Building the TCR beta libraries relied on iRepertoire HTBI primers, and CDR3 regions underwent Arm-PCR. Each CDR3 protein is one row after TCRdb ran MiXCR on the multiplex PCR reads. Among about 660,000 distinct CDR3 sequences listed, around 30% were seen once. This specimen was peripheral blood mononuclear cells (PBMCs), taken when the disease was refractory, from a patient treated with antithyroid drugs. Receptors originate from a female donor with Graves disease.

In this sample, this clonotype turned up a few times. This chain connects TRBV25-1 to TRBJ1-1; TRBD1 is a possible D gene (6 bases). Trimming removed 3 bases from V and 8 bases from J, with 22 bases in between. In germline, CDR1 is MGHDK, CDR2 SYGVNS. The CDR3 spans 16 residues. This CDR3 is CASSETGHRFIGEAFF. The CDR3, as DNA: TGTGCCAGCAGTGAGACGGGACACCGGTTTATTGGCGAAGCTTTCTTT.

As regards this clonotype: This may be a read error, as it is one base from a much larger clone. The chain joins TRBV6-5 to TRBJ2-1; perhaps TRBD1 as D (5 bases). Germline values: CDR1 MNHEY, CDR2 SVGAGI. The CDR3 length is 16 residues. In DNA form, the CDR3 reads TGTGTCAGCAGTTACTCTCCCCCCCCCAGCGCCCAGGGGCAGTTCTTC. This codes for CVSSYSPPPSAQGQFF.

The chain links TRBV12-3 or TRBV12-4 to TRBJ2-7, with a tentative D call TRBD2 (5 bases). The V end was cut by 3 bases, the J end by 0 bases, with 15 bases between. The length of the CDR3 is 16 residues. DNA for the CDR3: TGTGCCAGCAGTTTTAGTGGGGTAGGACTCTCCTACGAGCAGTACTTC. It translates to CASSFSGVGLSYEQYF.

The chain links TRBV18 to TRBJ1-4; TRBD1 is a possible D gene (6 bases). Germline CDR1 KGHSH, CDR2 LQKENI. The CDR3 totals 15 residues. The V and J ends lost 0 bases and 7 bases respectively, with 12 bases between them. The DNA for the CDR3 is TGTGCCAGCTCACCACCGGACAGAGAATTTGAAAAACTGTTTTTT. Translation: CASSPPDREFEKLFF.

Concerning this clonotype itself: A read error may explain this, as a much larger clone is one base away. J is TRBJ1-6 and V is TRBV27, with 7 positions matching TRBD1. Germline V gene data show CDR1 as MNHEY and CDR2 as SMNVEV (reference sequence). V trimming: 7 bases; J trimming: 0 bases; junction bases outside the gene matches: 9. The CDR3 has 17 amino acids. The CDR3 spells CASKGRGRSSYNSPLHF. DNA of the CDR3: TGTGCCAGCAAAGGCAGGGGGAGGAGCTCCTATAATTCACCCCTCCACTTT.